The source of this T cell receptor beta chain is a study of blood T cell repertoires in COVID-19. Study in general: Samples of COVID-19 (acute and convalescent) were obtained from the United States, Italy and Spain. T cells, B-cell-depleted T cells, or PBMCs supplied cDNA or gDNA.

Study processing details: From reference gene primer amplification, estimates of nucleated cell counts were derived. Sequencing used immunoSEQ multiplex PCR; TCRdb keeps in-frame clones, though not all of them. The V and J calls and clone size are taken from that table; D and trimming were inferred from the DNA. Of roughly 230,000 clones listed, around 90% are singletons. V trimming: 5 bases; J trimming: 6 bases; junction bases outside the gene matches: 5. The CDR3 contains 15 residues. Germline V gene data show CDR1 as SGHTA and CDR2 as FQGNSA. Patients at the Seattle site were enrolled during active infection and followed longitudinally.

The source of this sequence is a woman aged 60-75 years with COVID-19, enrolled during active disease. Sequenced sample: peripheral blood. V usage is TRBV7-2 and J usage is TRBJ2-1; 12 bases are shared with TRBD2. The CDR3 DNA follows: TGTGCCAGCAGCAGATCTAGCGGGGGGGCCAATGAGCAGTTCTTC. It encodes CASSRSSGGANEQFF.